This TCR beta chain was sequenced for a study of post-analysis software for immune sequencing data. Turning to the study itself: Patients with relapsing-remitting, secondary progressive and progressive-relapsing multiple sclerosis courses were all represented. Points from the study as a whole: In patients, TRBV5-6, TRBV5-1 and TRBV20-1 belonged to four or five TRBV segments found more frequently than in controls. Normalized Chao1 diversity was significantly reduced in patients versus controls. Strong co-clustering by F measure was seen for same-batch samples.

Germline V gives CDR1 WSHSY, CDR2 SAAADI. There are 16 residues in the CDR3. V gave up 0 bases and J gave up 5 bases, with 17 bases separating them. Incorporated into the TCR beta cDNA libraries were unique molecular identifiers, which served to reduce PCR and sequencing biases. About 500,000 cDNA molecules came from 1 to 10 million T cells. Using its own MiXCR run on the PCR reads, TCRdb lists one record per CDR3 protein. Altogether 430,000 or so distinct CDR3 sequences are present, approximately 38% being singletons, with the ten largest covering around 8%. To note about this clonotype: Antigen: not known.

The material sequenced was blood. The receptor's source is a girl aged 2 to 9 with multiple sclerosis. This rearrangement joins TRBV10-2 to TRBJ2-7; D may be TRBD2 (6 bases). Here the CDR3 reads CASSESSSSARDEQYF. In DNA, the CDR3 is TGCGCCAGCAGTGAGTCGTCATCTAGCGCCCGAGACGAGCAGTACTTC.